What follows describes a single TCR beta chain. What it binds is not known. Subsets obtained from CD4+ cells comprised CD45RA+ naive and CD45RA-negative memory cells. Germline-derived CDR1 and CDR2 are SGHVS and FQNEAQ. The CDR3 consists of 16 residues. The V gene end was trimmed by 1 base and the J gene end by 2 bases; junction bases not matched to a gene: 4. These data come from a study of shared clonotypes between healthy human individuals. At the level of the study: Donors consisted of two women and three men between 18 and 49. Study conclusions and caveats: Compared with memory subsets, naive subsets generally had larger estimated richness.

The table came from immunoSEQ multiplex PCR; TCRdb's copy has only in-frame clones and leaves some out. Found here are approximately 980,000 clones, approximately 80% of them singletons; the top ten hold about 1.5%. This sequence originates from a man between 18 and 29 years old in good health. The sequenced material came from memory CD4+ T cells sorted from blood. Subset reported: CD45RA-negative fraction. The V and J genes are TRBV7-8 and TRBJ1-5, with TRBD1 matching over 8 bases. CDR3 DNA sequence: TGTGCCAGCAGCTTAGACGCGACAGGGGGCAATCAGCCCCAGCATTTT. It codes for CASSLDATGGNQPQHF.